This TCR beta chain was captured by sequencing in a study of beta chain features in type 1 diabetes. Study details: Examination of sorted cells across all samples involved around 98 million cells. Overall study results and limits: Patients with Type 1 diabetes showed moderately but significantly shorter TCRB CDR3s in all four CD4+ subsets.

Expressed TCRB transcripts were sequenced because the isolated RNA had all been reverse transcribed beforehand. The method was immunoSEQ multiplex PCR; TCRdb's version includes in-frame clones alone and lacks a portion of them. The sample holds about 620,000 clones; around 16% are singletons and the top ten take 0.093%. Averaging around 110 mL, one heparinised blood draw was given by each donor. CDR3 size: 14 residues. V shed 6 bases and J shed 4 bases, with 13 bases lying between them. Germline-derived CDR1 and CDR2 are SNHLY and FYNNEI. This clone was observed a few times. Its antigen remains unidentified.

The chain carries TRBV2 and TRBJ1-5, with D uncertain. The clonotype was recovered from a man in his late teens or twenties in good health. Input material: naive CD4+ T cells from blood. CDR3 sequence reads: CASRLGLNNQPQHF. The DNA for the CDR3 is TGTGCCAGCAGACTGGGCCTTAATAATCAGCCCCAGCATTTT. The whole variable domain, filled in from reference TRBV2 and TRBJ1-5, reads EPEVTQTPSHQVTQMGQEVILRCVPISNHLYFYWYRQILGQKVEFLVSFYNNEISEKSEIFDDQFSVERPDGSNFTLKIRSTKLEDSAMYFCASRLGLNNQPQHFGDGTRLSIL.